The 15 T cell receptor delta chains below were found in one sample sequenced in a study of γδ T cells in repeated Plasmodium falciparum infection. Vgamma9/Vdelta2+ and Vdelta2-negative gammadelta T cells were flow-sorted from PBMC for bulk sequencing. TCRdb re-identified clones in the multiplex PCR reads via CATT. The data contain about 51,000 delta-chain clones, 1.5% to 2% of them singletons. The sequenced material came from gamma-delta T cells from blood. The source is a pool of human donors (malaria-infected and uninfected, not separated).

A remark on this clone: With a far larger clone one base away, a read error is the likely cause. Other nucleotide sequences from this sample produce the same CDR3. The gene calls are TRAV36/DV7 and TRDJ1, with 8 positions matching TRDD3. Germline lookup yields CDR1 VTNFRS and CDR2 LTSSGIE (reference sequence). V was clipped by 3 bases and J by 6 bases; unmatched bases: 28. The CDR3 extends over 20 amino acids. CDR3 in amino acids: CAVARWDSYGATGGRNKLIF. In nucleotides, the CDR3 is TGTGCTGTGGCTCGCTGGGATTCTTACGGGGCTACTGGGGGTCGAAATAAACTCATCTTT.

A word on this clone: TCRdb's listed protein matches a much larger clone and diverges from this DNA's translation at residue 3, likely through a read error; the protein shown comes from the DNA. The V call is TRDV1, the J call TRDJ1, with 9 positions matching TRDD3. No J gene was available from TCRdb, and it was assigned here by a germline match of the DNA. Germline V gene sequence: CDR1 TSWWSYY, CDR2 QGS. This CDR3 is 24 amino acids long. CDR3 residues: CAPGDNVERPRGISRGIQCDKLIF. The CDR3 DNA sequence: TGTGCTCCTGGGGATAATGTCGAACGTCCGCGGGGGATATCCCGGGGGATACAGTGCGATAAACTCATCTTT.

A word on this clone: Since a much larger clone is just one base distant, this may be a read error. Other nucleotide sequences from this sample produce the same CDR3. The chain recombines TRDV1 with TRDJ1, with 10 positions matching TRDD3. The J gene was not available in TCRdb and was assigned here by matching the DNA to germline segments. This CDR3 contains 20 residues. Germline V gene sequence: CDR1 TSWWSYY, CDR2 QGS. V shed 3 bases and J 2 bases; nucleotides not matched to a gene: 18. CDR3 sequence reads: CALGELLVFWGILMTDKLIF. The CDR3 DNA reads TGTGCTCTTGGGGAGCTTTTAGTTTTCTGGGGGATATTGATGACCGATAAACTCATCTTT.

This clone has at least ten counts. This chain joins TRDV3 and TRDJ1; 7 nucleotides agree with TRDD3. The V gene's germline CDR1 is TVYSNPD and CDR2 GDNSRS (reference sequence). This CDR3 has 20 amino acids. Written as DNA, the CDR3 is TGTGCGTGCGCAAATCGGCGTTTCGGGGGATTACTAAAGTACACCGATAAACTCATCTTT. Translation gives CACANRRFGGLLKYTDKLIF.

For this clone: The protein TCRdb gives is from a much larger clone and does not agree with this DNA's translation at residues 10 and 13, likely a read error; the protein shown here comes from the DNA. No J gene call was made, and the V gene is TRDV3; TRDD3 is the table's D call and was not checked against the DNA. From germline, CDR1 is TVYSNPD and CDR2 GDNSRS (reference sequence). The CDR3 contains 14 residues. CDR3 in DNA: TGTGCCTCCGGGGGCCGACTGGGGGAACCCCCTCTCACCTTT. Protein sequence: CASGGRLGEPPLTF.

A note on this clone: TCRdb records a much larger clone's protein for this DNA, with a difference at residue 8 that likely arises from a read error; the protein given is the translation of the DNA. The V call is TRDV1, the J call TRDJ1, with TRDD3 matching 9 bases. TCRdb gives no J gene; it was assigned here by matching the DNA to germline. Germline CDR1 and CDR2: TSWWSYY and QGS. J was trimmed by 0 bases and V by 5 bases; bases with no gene match: 34. This CDR3 region has 25 residues. The CDR3 loop reads CALGRRRLFLMLVTGGPLYTDKLIF. In nucleotides, the CDR3 is TGTGCTCTTGGGCGTCGTAGGCTTTTCCTAATGTTGGTTACTGGGGGACCGCTGTACACCGATAAACTCATCTTT.

Within the sample, this clone is medium-sized. This same CDR3 is encoded by further DNA sequences in the sample. The V and J genes are TRDV2 and TRDJ3, with 12 bases identical to TRDD3. The junction had 12 bases not matched to a gene; V was cut back by 3 bases and J by 4 bases. This CDR3 is built from 20 residues. Germline CDR1 GEAIGNYY, CDR2 EKD. CDR3 sequence (DNA): TGTGCCTGTGACCCAGTACTGGGGGATACCGCGTCATGGGACACCCGACAGATGTTTTTC. This sequence encodes CACDPVLGDTASWDTRQMFF.

There are many counts of this clone. A far larger clone is only one base removed, so a read error is likely. Other nucleotide sequences in the sample specify the same CDR3. The genes are TRDV2 and TRDJ1; 12 bases fit TRDD3. The CDR3 consists of 14 residues. Germline CDR1 GEAIGNYY, CDR2 EKD. As DNA, the CDR3 is TGTGCCTGTGACCAACTGGGGGATACCGATAAGCTCATCTTT. This sequence encodes CACDQLGDTDKLIF.

The table lists this clone with a few counts. TCRdb assigns this DNA the protein of a much larger clone, which departs from its translation at residue 15; this likely reflects a read error, and the protein shown comes from translating the DNA. The V gene is given as TRDV3, and no J gene call is available; no DNA check was done on the table's D call, TRDD3. The CDR3 consists of 17 residues. CDR1 TVYSNPD and CDR2 GDNSRS come from the germline V gene (reference sequence). The CDR3 DNA reads TGTGCTCAAAGGTTAAGGACTGGGGGACCCTACACCGATAAACGCATCTTT. Amino acid sequence: CAQRLRTGGPYTDKRIF.

This clone has just a few counts. The protein in TCRdb stems from a much larger clone and differs at residue 4 from this DNA's translation, likely a read error; here the protein is translated from the DNA. This rearrangement joins TRAV38-2/DV8 to TRDJ1; 11 nucleotides agree with TRDD3. TCRdb carries no J gene annotation; the J gene was assigned here by matching the DNA with germline. The trim removed 7 bases at V and 0 bases at J, leaving 20 bases unmatched. The CDR3 has 20 residues. Germline V lookup: CDR1 TSESDYY, CDR2 QEAYKQQN. This CDR3 reads CAYVVLTDGGYGPYTDKLIF. CDR3 sequence (DNA): TGTGCTTATGTAGTCCTGACTGATGGGGGATACGGGCCGTACACCGATAAACTCATCTTT.

This clone showed up just a few times. Since a much larger clone is just one base distant, this may be a read error. This chain links TRDV1 with TRDJ1, with 12 bases matching TRDD3. Because TCRdb records no J gene, it was assigned here through a match of the DNA to germline. The germline gives CDR1 TSWWSYY, CDR2 QGS. The CDR3 runs 26 residues. The chain's CDR3 is CALGELAFLHDTWGIRSMIGPDKLIF. CDR3 DNA sequence: TGTGCCCTTGGGGAACTCGCATTCTTACACGATACCTGGGGGATACGCTCGATGATCGGCCCCGATAAACTCATCTTT.

In this sample, this clone turned up many times. The TCRdb protein comes from a much larger clone and disagrees with this DNA's translation at residue 15, likely due to a read error; the protein given here is derived from the DNA. The V gene is TRDV1; the J gene was not called. The CDR3 is made up of 16 amino acids. CDR1 is TSWWSYY and CDR2 is QGS in the germline V gene. The CDR3 reads CALGELIPQKEGKLTF. DNA of the CDR3: TGTGCTCTTGGGGAACTTATCCCCCAAAAGGAGGGTAAACTCACCTTT.

Comments on this clone: A read error likely explains this, since a far larger clone differs by one base. This sample includes further DNA sequences coding for the same CDR3. This chain connects TRDV1 to TRDJ1, with 12 bases that match TRDD3. No J segment appears in TCRdb, so it was assigned here by matching the sequence to germline. The junction had 29 bases not matched to a gene; V was cut back by 3 bases and J by 3 bases. Germline loops: CDR1 TSWWSYY, CDR2 QGS. CDR3 size: 24 residues. The CDR3 bases are TGTGCTCTTGGGGAGCAGGCCCCTTACCACACCCACTGGGGGATACTGCACAGGGCCGATAAACTCATCTTT. It encodes CALGEQAPYHTHWGILHRADKLIF.

This clone has more than one count but fewer than ten. A far larger clone differs by one base, so this is likely a read error. This specimen includes other DNA sequences encoding the same CDR3. The chain links TRDV1 to TRDJ1, with 9 positions matching TRDD3. The J gene, missing from TCRdb, was assigned here through DNA to germline matching. The CDR3 extends over 24 amino acids. Looked up from germline, CDR1 is TSWWSYY and CDR2 is QGS. CDR3 sequence (DNA): TGTGCCCTTGGGGAACCCCATTTTTCCCTGATCTGGGGGATGAGGAGGAGGTACACCGATAAACTCATCTTT. Translating gives CALGEPHFSLIWGMRRRYTDKLIF.

This clone was observed a few times. This sequence is one base from a far larger clone and is likely a read error. Other DNA sequences in the sample encode the same CDR3. The chain carries TRDV2 and TRDJ1; TRDD3 matches 10 bases. In the absence of a J gene in TCRdb, the DNA was matched to germline to assign it here. This CDR3 has 21 residues. CDR1 is GEAIGNYY, CDR2 EKD, per germline. In DNA, the CDR3 is TGTGCCTGCGACACCATCGGGCATACTGGGGGATCCTCCCACGCCACCGATAAACTCATCTTT. It specifies CACDTIGHTGGSSHATDKLIF.